Sequencing of this T cell receptor (beta chain) was carried out in a study of cytomegalovirus exposure and HLA in healthy donors. Study outcomes and limitations: In a later analysis, an Asian-associated ancestry cluster reportedly showed fewer N-insertions than the approximately 660-donor mean. Rarity held for most TCR sequences, but there were some public TCRs that occurred in many donors. Analyses of presence/absence relied on an assumption of roughly uniform sequencing depth across donors. In a later analysis, DRB1 alleles had the most associated TCRs; HLA-C alleles the fewest.

Per germline, CDR1 SNHLY and CDR2 FYNNEI. The CDR3 is made up of 16 amino acids. Between the trimmed V and J ends, which lost 3 bases and 7 bases, there was a span of 19 bases. The study ran its PCR with 60 Vbeta and 13 Jbeta primers. Assay used: immunoSEQ multiplex PCR; TCRdb lists only in-frame clones, some missing. The sample yields 150,000 or so clones, roughly 85% seen once. Remarks on this clone: Its antigen is still unknown.

Sequencing was done on a sample of PBMCs. The chain joins TRBV2 to TRBJ1-5; D gene uncertain. The receptor was isolated from a man aged 18 to 35 in good health and CMV-seropositive. The CDR3 region has the DNA TGTGCCAGCAGTGAGAGAGGTGCAGTGAACGGCCAGCCCCAGCATTTT. It yields the protein CASSERGAVNGQPQHF.